A single sample is the source of the 21 T cell receptor beta chains below, sequenced in a study of shared T cell receptors in the human thymus. Assay used: immunoSEQ multiplex PCR; TCRdb lists only in-frame clones, some missing. This sample yields hundreds of thousands of clones, of which 88% are seen a single time; around 0.0099% belongs to the top ten. This sample also belongs to another study, concerning human thymus T cells.

Sequences were obtained from thymocytes. Receptors originate from a boy under two years old with a congenital heart defect.

The rearrangement links TRBV27 to TRBJ2-3; the D gene is possibly TRBD1 (6 bases). V lost 5 bases, J lost 0 bases, and 15 bases lay in between. CDR1 and CDR2 from the germline V gene are MNHEY and SMNVEV (reference sequence). The CDR3 has 16 residues. The CDR3 reads CASSRETGTSTDTQYF. CDR3 DNA: TGTGCCAGCAGTCGTGAGACAGGCACTAGCACAGATACGCAGTATTTT.

This rearrangement joins TRBV2 to TRBJ1-2; D is unresolved. V was shortened by 5 bases and J by 4 bases, with 5 bases between the two germline ends. Germline V gene sequence: CDR1 SNHLY, CDR2 FYNNEI. The CDR3 totals 11 residues. The CDR3 DNA is TGTGCCAGCAGTCACAGCTATGGCTACACCTTC. Protein: CASSHSYGYTF.

The CDR3 is CSEGQGVHNSEQFF. In DNA form, the CDR3 reads TGCAGCGAAGGACAGGGGGTCCACAATTCTGAGCAGTTCTTC. The chain uses TRBV29-1 and TRBJ2-1, with 10 bases fitting TRBD1. In germline, CDR1 is SQVTM, CDR2 ANQGSEA. With 7 bases clipped from V and 9 bases from J, the junction kept 12 bases outside the gene matches. The CDR3 consists of 14 residues.

Only a few counts were recorded for this clone. This CDR3 is CASSRWTGAEQYF. The CDR3 nucleotides are TGCGCCAGCAGCCGCTGGACAGGGGCCGAGCAGTACTTC. V gene TRBV4-1 combines with J gene TRBJ2-7; 9 nucleotides agree with TRBD1. The CDR3 spans 13 residues. The junction had 4 bases not matched to a gene; V was cut back by 4 bases and J by 6 bases. Germline-derived CDR1 and CDR2 are MGHRA and YSYEKL.

The rearrangement joins TRBV7-9 to TRBJ2-1; D unresolved. The CDR3 spans 14 residues. The V end lost 7 bases, the J end lost 0 bases, and 10 bases lay between the germline ends. Germline V CDR1 and CDR2: SEHNR, FQNEAQ (reference sequence). The CDR3 region is CASMGSSSYNEQFF. Written as DNA, the CDR3 is TGTGCCAGCATGGGCTCTTCCTCCTACAATGAGCAGTTCTTC. Based on the CDR3 plus reference TRBV7-9 and TRBJ2-1, the full variable domain is DTGVSQNPRHKITKRGQNVTFRCDPISEHNRLYWYRQTLGQGPEFLTYFQNEAQLEKSRLLSDRFSAERPKGSFSTLEIQRTEQGDSAMYLCASMGSSSYNEQFFGPGTRLTVL.

The rearrangement uses TRBV5-6 and TRBJ1-2; D remains unclear. Trimming removed 0 bases from V and 1 base from J, with 13 bases in between. This CDR3 has 16 amino acids. CDR1 is SGHDT, CDR2 YYEEEE, per germline. The CDR3 reads CASSLGGRALNYGYTF. The DNA of the CDR3 is TGTGCCAGCAGCTTGGGAGGGAGGGCCCTTAACTATGGCTACACCTTC.

In this sample, this clone turned up a few times. The V and J genes are TRBV25-1 and TRBJ2-1; D remains unclear. Germline V lookup: CDR1 MGHDK, CDR2 SYGVNS. This CDR3 has 14 amino acids. V was pared by 0 bases and J by 9 bases, with 12 bases between. CDR3 sequence (DNA): TGTGCCAGCAGTGAATATTCCGTCCTTTTTGAGCAGTTCTTC. It yields the protein CASSEYSVLFEQFF.

The rearrangement uses TRBV29-1 and TRBJ2-1; 8 bases match TRBD2. CDR1 and CDR2 (germline): SQVTM, ANQGSEA. CDR3 length: 15 amino acids. Losses at the gene ends were 5 bases for V and 1 base for J; bases not matched to a gene: 7. The CDR3 nucleotides are TGCAGCGTTCCCCGGGGCGGGAGGTCCTACAATGAGCAGTTCTTC. This codes for CSVPRGGRSYNEQFF.

This clone was counted once. The V gene is TRBV15, the J gene TRBJ1-2, with D possibly matching TRBD1 (5 bases). The CDR3 runs to 15 residues. CDR1 is LNHNV and CDR2 is YYDKDF in the germline V gene (reference sequence). V gave up 1 base and J gave up 8 bases, with 17 bases separating them. The DNA of the CDR3 is TGTGCCACCAGCAGAGGTGGCAGGGCCCTATTGGGCTACACCTTC. It encodes CATSRGGRALLGYTF.

This chain uses TRBV4-3 with TRBJ1-2; tentatively, D is TRBD1 (5 bases). The germline CDR1 and CDR2 sequences are LGHNA and YSLEER. The CDR3 is 15 amino acids. Between the trimmed V and J ends, which lost 1 base and 6 bases, there was a span of 15 bases. The CDR3 reads CASSQGDSVIDGYTF. CDR3 nucleotides: TGCGCCAGCAGCCAAGGTGACAGCGTCATTGATGGCTACACCTTC.

The genes are TRBV5-4 and TRBJ2-5; 7 positions match TRBD1. CDR3 length equals 15 residues. Per the germline V gene, CDR1 is SGHNT and CDR2 is YYREEE (reference sequence). The V segment lost 4 bases and the J segment 1 base; nucleotides outside the gene matches: 7. CDR3 coding DNA: TGTGCCAGCAGCCTACACAGGGGTAGCCAAGAGACCCAGTACTTC. Translated: CASSLHRGSQETQYF.

The rearrangement joins TRBV7-2 to TRBJ2-3, with 7 positions matching TRBD2. Germline CDR1 and CDR2: SGHTA and FQGNSA. CDR3 size: 17 residues. The V segment lost 1 base and the J segment 1 base; nucleotides outside the gene matches: 8. This CDR3 is CASSLGDAGECTDTQYF. The CDR3 nucleotides read TGTGCCAGCAGCTTAGGGGATGCGGGAGAGTGCACAGATACGCAGTATTTT.

J is TRBJ2-1 and V is TRBV7-8; 13 bases line up with TRBD2. The CDR3 runs to 21 residues. Trimming at V came to 0 bases and at J to 2 bases, leaving 13 bases not matched to a gene. The germline V gene encodes CDR1 SGHVS and CDR2 FQNEAQ. CDR3 nucleotides: TGTGCCAGCAGCTTAGCTTTACAGGGGACTAGCGGGAAGGGCCCCTACAATGAGCAGTTCTTC. It codes for CASSLALQGTSGKGPYNEQFF. The full variable domain, in which reference TRBV7-8 and TRBJ2-1 provide the parts outside the CDR3, is GAGVSQSPRYKVAKRGQDVALRCDPISGHVSLFWYQQALGQGPEFLTYFQNEAQLDKSGLPSDRFFAERPEGSVSTLKIQRTQQEDSAVYLCASSLALQGTSGKGPYNEQFFGPGTRLTVL.

The CDR3 sequence: CASSPETGSNQPQHF. As DNA, the CDR3 is TGTGCCAGCAGCCCTGAGACAGGGAGCAATCAGCCCCAGCATTTT. V usage is TRBV11-2 and J usage is TRBJ1-5, with TRBD1 identical over 7 bases. Germline V gene data show CDR1 as SGHAT and CDR2 as FQNNGV. The junction had 5 bases not matched to a gene; V was cut back by 5 bases and J by 1 base. The CDR3 runs to 15 residues.

The chain joins TRBV6-6 to TRBJ2-5; 7 bases fit TRBD1. The end of the DNA is better explained by TRBJ2-7, so the J call may be wrong. CDR3 length equals 14 residues. Germline CDR1 is MNHNY and CDR2 is SVGAGI (reference sequence). The CDR3 here is CASSPMTGLDEQYF. CDR3 DNA: TGTGCCAGCAGCCCCATGACAGGGCTCGACGAGCAGTACTTC.

This chain links TRBV5-6 with TRBJ2-7, with D possibly TRBD2 on 6 matching bases. The length of the CDR3 is 13 residues. Per germline, CDR1 SGHDT and CDR2 YYEEEE. The V end lost 2 bases, the J end lost 5 bases, and 11 bases lay between the germline ends. The CDR3 here is CASSLAGRHEQYF. CDR3 DNA sequence: TGTGCCAGCAGCTTAGCAGGGAGGCACGAGCAGTACTTC.

The V call is TRBV30, the J call TRBJ2-3, with TRBD2 identical over 9 bases. Germline assignment: CDR1 GTSNPN and CDR2 SVGIG (reference sequence). The CDR3 has 14 residues. J lost 2 bases, V lost 4 bases, and 4 bases had no gene match. The CDR3 DNA reads as TGTGCCTGGACGACTAGCGGAATCACAGATACGCAGTATTTT. It is translated as CAWTTSGITDTQYF.

In its sample, this clone was seen once. The chain carries TRBV21-1 and TRBJ2-5; TRBD1 is the table's D call, not checked against the DNA. TRBV21-1 is tagged as a pseudogene. This CDR3 has 13 amino acids. This chain's CDR3 is CASSKPGGETQYF. The DNA for the CDR3 is TGTGCCAGCAGCAAACCAGGGGGGGAGACCCAGTACTTC.

Only one count was recorded for this clone. This chain joins TRBV5-1 and TRBJ2-1; 16 bases line up with TRBD2. V shed 4 bases, J shed 2 bases, and the junction held 9 bases outside the gene matches. Germline V CDR1 and CDR2: SGHRS, YFSETQ. The CDR3 spans 19 residues. CDR3 protein: CASSNTGTSGRVPYNEQFF. The DNA for the CDR3 is TGCGCCAGCAGCAACACCGGGACTAGCGGGAGGGTGCCCTACAATGAGCAGTTCTTC.

This clone was seen more than once but under ten times. The chain employs TRBV27 and TRBJ1-4; 7 nucleotides align to TRBD1. The CDR3 loop spans 13 amino acids. The J segment lost 8 bases and the V segment lost 6 bases, leaving 6 bases of the junction unmatched. Germline CDR1 and CDR2: MNHEY and SMNVEV (reference sequence). DNA for the CDR3: TGTGCCAGCAGCAAGACAGGGAAGGAAAAACTGTTTTTT. The encoded protein is CASSKTGKEKLFF.

The J gene is TRBJ2-3, the V gene TRBV7-2; D not certain. V was trimmed by 4 bases and J by 2 bases, leaving 10 bases between them. This CDR3 has 14 amino acids. Germline V gives CDR1 SGHTA, CDR2 FQGNSA. The CDR3 loop is CASSSIQITDTQYF. CDR3 sequence (DNA): TGTGCCAGCAGCTCCATACAGATCACAGATACGCAGTATTTT.